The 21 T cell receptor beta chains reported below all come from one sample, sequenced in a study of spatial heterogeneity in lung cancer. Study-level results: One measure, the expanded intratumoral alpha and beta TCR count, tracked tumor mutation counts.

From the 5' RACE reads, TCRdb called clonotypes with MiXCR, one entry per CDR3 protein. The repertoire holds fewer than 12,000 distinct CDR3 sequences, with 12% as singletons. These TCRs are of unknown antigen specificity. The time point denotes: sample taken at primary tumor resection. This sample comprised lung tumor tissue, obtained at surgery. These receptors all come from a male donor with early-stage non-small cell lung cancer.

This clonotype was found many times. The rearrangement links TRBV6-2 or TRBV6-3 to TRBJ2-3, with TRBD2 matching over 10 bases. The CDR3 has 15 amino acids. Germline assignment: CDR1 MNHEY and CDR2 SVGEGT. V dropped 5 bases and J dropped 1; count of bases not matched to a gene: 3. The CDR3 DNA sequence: TGTGCCAGCAGTACCGGGACTAGCGGCACAGATACGCAGTATTTT. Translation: CASSTGTSGTDTQYF.

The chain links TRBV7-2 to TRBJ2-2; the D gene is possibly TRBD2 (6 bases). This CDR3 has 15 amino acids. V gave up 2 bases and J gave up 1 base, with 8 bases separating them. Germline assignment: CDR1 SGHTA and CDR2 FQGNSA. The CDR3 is CASSLSTRNTGELFF. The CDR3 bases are TGTGCCAGCAGCTTATCGACTAGGAACACCGGGGAGCTGTTTTTT.

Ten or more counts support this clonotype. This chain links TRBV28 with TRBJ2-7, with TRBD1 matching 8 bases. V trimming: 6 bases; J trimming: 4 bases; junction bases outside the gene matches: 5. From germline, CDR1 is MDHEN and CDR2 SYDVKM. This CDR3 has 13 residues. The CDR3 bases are TGTGCCAGCAGGACAGGGGTGCTATACGAGCAGTACTTC. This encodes CASRTGVLYEQYF.

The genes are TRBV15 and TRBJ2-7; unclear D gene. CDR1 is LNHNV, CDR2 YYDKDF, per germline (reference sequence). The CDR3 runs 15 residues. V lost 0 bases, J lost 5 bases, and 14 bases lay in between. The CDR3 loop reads CATSRDRRTIHEQYF. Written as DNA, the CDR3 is TGTGCCACCAGCAGAGATCGCAGGACGATCCACGAGCAGTACTTC.

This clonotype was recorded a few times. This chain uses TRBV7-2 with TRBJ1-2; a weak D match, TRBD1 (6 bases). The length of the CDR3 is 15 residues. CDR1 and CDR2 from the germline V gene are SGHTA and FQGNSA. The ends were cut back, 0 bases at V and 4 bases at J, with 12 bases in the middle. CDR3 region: CASSLAQGTLYGYTF. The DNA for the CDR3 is TGTGCCAGCAGCTTAGCGCAGGGGACCCTCTATGGCTACACCTTC.

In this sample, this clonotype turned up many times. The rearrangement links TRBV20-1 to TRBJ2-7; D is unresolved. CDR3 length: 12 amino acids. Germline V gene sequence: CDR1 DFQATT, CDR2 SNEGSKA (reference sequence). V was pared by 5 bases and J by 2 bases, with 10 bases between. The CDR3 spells CSAAHPAYEQYF. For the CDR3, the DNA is TGCAGTGCTGCCCATCCGGCCTACGAGCAGTACTTC.

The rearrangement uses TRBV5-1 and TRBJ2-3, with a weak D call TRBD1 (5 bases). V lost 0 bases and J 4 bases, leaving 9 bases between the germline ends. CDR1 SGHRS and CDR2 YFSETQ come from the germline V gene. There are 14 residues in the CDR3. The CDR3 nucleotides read TGCGCCAGCAGCTTGGAAGGGGCCGCAGATACGCAGTATTTT. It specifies CASSLEGAADTQYF. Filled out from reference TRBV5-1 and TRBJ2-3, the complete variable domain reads KAGVTQTPRYLIKTRGQQVTLSCSPISGHRSVSWYQQTPGQGLQFLFEYFSETQRNKGNFPGRFSGRQFSNSRSEMNVSTLELGDSALYLCASSLEGAADTQYFGPGTRLTVL.

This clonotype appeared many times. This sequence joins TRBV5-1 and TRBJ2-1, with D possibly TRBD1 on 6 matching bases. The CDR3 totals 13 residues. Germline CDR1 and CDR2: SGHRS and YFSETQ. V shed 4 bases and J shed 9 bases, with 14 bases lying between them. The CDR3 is CASSADRTGEQFF. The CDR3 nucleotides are TGCGCCAGCAGCGCGGACAGAACAGGTGAGCAGTTCTTC.

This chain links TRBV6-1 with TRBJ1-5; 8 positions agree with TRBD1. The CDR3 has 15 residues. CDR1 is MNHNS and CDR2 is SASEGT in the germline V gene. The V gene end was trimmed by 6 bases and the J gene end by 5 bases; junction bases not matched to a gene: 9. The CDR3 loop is CASRERQGHDQPQHF. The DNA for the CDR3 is TGTGCCAGCAGGGAGCGACAGGGGCACGATCAGCCCCAGCATTTT.

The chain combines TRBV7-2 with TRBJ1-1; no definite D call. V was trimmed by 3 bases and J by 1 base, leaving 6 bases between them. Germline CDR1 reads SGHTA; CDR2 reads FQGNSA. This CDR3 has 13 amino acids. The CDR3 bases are TGTGCCAGCAGCTTTCAAGAGAACACTGAAGCTTTCTTT. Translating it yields CASSFQENTEAFF.

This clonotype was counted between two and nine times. The CDR3 reads CASRAEGYEQYF. Here the CDR3 DNA reads TGTGCCAGCAGAGCCGAAGGATACGAGCAGTACTTC. This rearrangement joins TRBV2 to TRBJ2-7; D gene ambiguous. CDR1 is SNHLY and CDR2 is FYNNEI in the germline V gene. The CDR3 sequence is 12 residues long. The V end was cut by 6 bases, the J end by 4 bases, with 10 bases between.

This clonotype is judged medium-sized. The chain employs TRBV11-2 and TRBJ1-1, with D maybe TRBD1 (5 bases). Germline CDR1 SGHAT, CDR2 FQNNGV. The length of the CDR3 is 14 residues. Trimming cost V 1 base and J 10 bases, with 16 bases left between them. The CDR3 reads CASSLGLLSGRAFF. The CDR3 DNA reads TGTGCCAGCAGCTTAGGCCTGCTTTCAGGGCGAGCTTTCTTT.

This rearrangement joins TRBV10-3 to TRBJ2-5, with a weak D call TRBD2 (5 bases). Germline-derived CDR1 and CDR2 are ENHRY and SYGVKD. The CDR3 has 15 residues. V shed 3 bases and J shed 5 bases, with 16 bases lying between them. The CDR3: CAISDPAGLAETQYF. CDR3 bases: TGTGCCATCAGTGACCCCGCCGGGCTAGCTGAGACCCAGTACTTC.

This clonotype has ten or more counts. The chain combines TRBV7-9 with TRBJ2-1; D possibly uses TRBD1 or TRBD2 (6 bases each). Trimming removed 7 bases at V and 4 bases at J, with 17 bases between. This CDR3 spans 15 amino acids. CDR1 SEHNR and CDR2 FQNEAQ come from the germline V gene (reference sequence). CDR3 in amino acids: CASIRGGGSYNEQFF. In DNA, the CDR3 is TGTGCCAGCATCCGAGGAGGGGGGTCTTACAATGAGCAGTTCTTC.

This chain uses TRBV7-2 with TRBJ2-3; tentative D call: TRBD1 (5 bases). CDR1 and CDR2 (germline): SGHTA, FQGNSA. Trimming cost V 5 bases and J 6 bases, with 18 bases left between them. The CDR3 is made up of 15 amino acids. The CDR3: CASSVGAVKGDTQYF. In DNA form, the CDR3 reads TGTGCCAGCAGCGTCGGCGCAGTAAAGGGGGATACGCAGTATTTT.

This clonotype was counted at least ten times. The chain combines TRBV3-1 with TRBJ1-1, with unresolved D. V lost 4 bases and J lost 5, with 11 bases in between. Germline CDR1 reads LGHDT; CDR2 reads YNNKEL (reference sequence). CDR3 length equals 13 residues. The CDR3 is CASSRPGETEAFF. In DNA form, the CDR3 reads TGTGCCAGCAGCCGGCCCGGGGAAACTGAAGCTTTCTTT.

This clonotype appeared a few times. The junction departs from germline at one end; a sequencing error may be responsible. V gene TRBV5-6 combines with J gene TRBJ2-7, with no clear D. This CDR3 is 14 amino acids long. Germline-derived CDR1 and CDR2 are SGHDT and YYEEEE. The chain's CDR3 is CANSLGMRPYEQYF. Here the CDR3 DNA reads TGTGCCAACAGCTTGGGCATGAGGCCCTACGAGCAGTACTTC.

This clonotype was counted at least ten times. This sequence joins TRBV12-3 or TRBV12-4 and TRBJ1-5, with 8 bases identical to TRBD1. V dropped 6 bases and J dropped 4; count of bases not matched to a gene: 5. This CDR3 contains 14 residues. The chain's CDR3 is CASSGTGVNQPQHF. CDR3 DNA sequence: TGTGCCAGCAGCGGGACAGGAGTAAATCAGCCCCAGCATTTT.

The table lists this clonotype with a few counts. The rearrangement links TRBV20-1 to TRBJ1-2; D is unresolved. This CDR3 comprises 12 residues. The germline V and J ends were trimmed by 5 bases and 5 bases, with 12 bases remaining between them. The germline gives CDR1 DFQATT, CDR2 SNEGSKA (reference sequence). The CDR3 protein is CSAAREVYGYTF. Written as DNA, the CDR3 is TGCAGTGCTGCCCGGGAGGTATATGGCTACACCTTC.

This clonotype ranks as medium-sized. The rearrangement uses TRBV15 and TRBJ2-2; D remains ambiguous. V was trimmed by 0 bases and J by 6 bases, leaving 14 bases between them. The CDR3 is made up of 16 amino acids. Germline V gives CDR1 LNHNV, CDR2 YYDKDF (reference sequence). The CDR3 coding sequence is TGTGCCACCAGCAGAGATTCCCCTCGCATTGCCGGGGAGCTGTTTTTT. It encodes CATSRDSPRIAGELFF.

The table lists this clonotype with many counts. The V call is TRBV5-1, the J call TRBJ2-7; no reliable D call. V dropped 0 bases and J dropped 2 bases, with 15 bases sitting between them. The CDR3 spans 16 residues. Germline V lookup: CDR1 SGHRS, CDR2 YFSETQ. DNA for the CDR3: TGCGCCAGCAGCTTGGCCCCACTCGTTCCCCCCTACGAGCAGTACTTC. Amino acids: CASSLAPLVPPYEQYF. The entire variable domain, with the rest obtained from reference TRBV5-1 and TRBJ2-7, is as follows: KAGVTQTPRYLIKTRGQQVTLSCSPISGHRSVSWYQQTPGQGLQFLFEYFSETQRNKGNFPGRFSGRQFSNSRSEMNVSTLELGDSALYLCASSLAPLVPPYEQYFGPGTRLTVT.